These 27 T cell receptor beta chains share one sample of origin, sequenced in a study of vaccination and CD4 T cells after COVID-19. Treatment here: approximately nine-day PBMC culture with coronavirus spike peptide pools or control peptides (ViraFEST assay). These receptors lack a known antigen. The assay that was used to sequence DNA from cultured CD4+ T cells was the Oncomine TCR Beta short-read assay. From the PCR reads, TCRdb called clonotypes with MiXCR, one entry per CDR3 protein. The sample shows fewer than 13,000 distinct CDR3 sequences, 66% of them seen only once. The specimen was CD4+ T cells from blood, cultured in vitro. These receptors came from a human donor who had recovered from COVID-19.

This chain uses TRBV20-1 with TRBJ1-4; no firm D call. The CDR3 covers 15 residues. V was shortened by 0 bases and J by 0 bases, with 8 bases between the two germline ends. The germline V gene has CDR1 DFQATT and CDR2 SNEGSKA (reference sequence). CDR3 sequence: CSARDGRPTNEKLFF. The CDR3 region has the DNA TGCAGTGCTAGAGACGGGCGCCCAACTAATGAAAAACTGTTTTTT.

This clonotype was counted a few times. The V call is TRBV7-3, the J call TRBJ2-1, with 7 bases matching TRBD2. The CDR3 totals 15 residues. V shed 4 bases and J 3 bases; nucleotides not matched to a gene: 6. CDR1 and CDR2 (germline): SGHTA, FQGTGA. In DNA form, the CDR3 reads TGTGCCAGCAGCTCCGGGGGGACTTACTACAATGAGCAGTTCTTC. The encoded protein is CASSSGGTYYNEQFF. Filled out from reference TRBV7-3 and TRBJ2-1, the complete variable domain reads GAGVSQTPSNKVTEKGKYVELRCDPISGHTALYWYRQSLGQGPEFLIYFQGTGAADDSGLPNDRFFAVRPEGSVSTLKIQRTERGDSAVYLCASSSGGTYYNEQFFGPGTRLTVL.

The rearrangement links TRBV7-3 to TRBJ1-3; TRBD1 is a possible D gene (6 bases). Trimming removed 4 bases at V and 2 bases at J, with 21 bases between. The CDR3 is 18 amino acids. Germline V gives CDR1 SGHTA, CDR2 FQGTGA. CDR3 nucleotides: TGTGCCAGCAGCTCCGCGGACCTCCAGGGGTTCACTGGAAACACCATATATTTT. Protein product: CASSSADLQGFTGNTIYF.

V and J are TRBV5-4 and TRBJ1-2, with 7 bases matching TRBD1. The ends lost 4 bases at V and 5 bases at J; junction bases unmatched: 5. In germline, CDR1 is SGHNT, CDR2 YYREEE (reference sequence). CDR3 length: 13 residues. CDR3 nucleotide sequence: TGTGCCAGCAGCGCAGGGACAGAGTATGGCTACACCTTC. Translating gives CASSAGTEYGYTF.

This clonotype has just a few counts. This chain connects TRBV6-1 to TRBJ1-5; the D gene is possibly TRBD1 (6 bases). Trimming left V 6 bases short and J 10 bases short, with 25 bases between. The CDR3 extends over 16 amino acids. The germline CDR1 and CDR2 sequences are MNHNS and SASEGT. CDR3 DNA sequence: TGTGCCAGCAGGGGAGGGCTAGACAGGTTGAAGAGCCCCCAGCATTTT. The encoded protein is CASRGGLDRLKSPQHF.

This chain connects TRBV7-2 to TRBJ1-2, with a weak D call TRBD1 (5 bases). Per the germline V gene, CDR1 is SGHTA and CDR2 is FQGNSA. The length of the CDR3 is 16 residues. Trimming removed 2 bases from V and 2 bases from J, with 15 bases in between. The CDR3 sequence is CASSLNAGRLNYGYTF. CDR3 bases: TGTGCCAGCAGCTTAAATGCGGGGCGGTTAAACTATGGCTACACCTTC.

The chain employs TRBV20-1 and TRBJ2-3; 10 positions agree with TRBD2. The CDR3 runs to 16 residues. CDR1 and CDR2 (germline): DFQATT, SNEGSKA (reference sequence). V shed 2 bases and J 2 bases; nucleotides not matched to a gene: 7. For the CDR3, the DNA is TGCAGTGCTAGACAAGTTAGCGGGGGGCCCACAGATACGCAGTATTTT. Translated, it gives CSARQVSGGPTDTQYF.

The chain has TRBV6-5 and TRBJ1-6; D is possibly TRBD1 (5 bases). Germline values: CDR1 MNHEY, CDR2 SVGAGI. Trimming took off 2 bases at V and 7 bases at J, with 18 bases between the two ends. This CDR3 is 17 amino acids long. The CDR3 region has the DNA TGTGCCAGCAGTTACCCTTTCATGACTGAGGGGAATTCACCCCTCCACTTT. Encoded protein: CASSYPFMTEGNSPLHF.

The chain recombines TRBV2 with TRBJ2-2; TRBD1 matches 11 bases. Looked up from germline, CDR1 is SNHLY and CDR2 is FYNNEI. Trimming cost V 5 bases and J 0 bases; bases outside gene matches: 2. The length of the CDR3 is 16 residues. The CDR3 here is CASSKGQGANTGELFF. The CDR3 DNA sequence: TGTGCCAGCAGTAAGGGACAGGGGGCGAACACCGGGGAGCTGTTTTTT.

This clonotype was counted only a few times. The chain recombines TRBV7-9 with TRBJ2-2; D perhaps matches TRBD2 (5 bases). Trimming took 4 bases from V and 4 from J, leaving 13 bases between them. The germline V gene encodes CDR1 SEHNR and CDR2 FQNEAQ (reference sequence). The CDR3 has 15 residues. CDR3 nucleotides: TGTGCCAGCAGCTACCCGGCAGGAGGCACCGGGGAGCTGTTTTTT. Residues: CASSYPAGGTGELFF. The full variable domain, in which reference TRBV7-9 and TRBJ2-2 provide the parts outside the CDR3, is DTGVSQNPRHKITKRGQNVTFRCDPISEHNRLYWYRQTLGQGPEFLTYFQNEAQLEKSRLLSDRFSAERPKGSFSTLEIQRTEQGDSAMYLCASSYPAGGTGELFFGEGSRLTVL.

The chain uses TRBV6-4 and TRBJ2-2; 8 nucleotides align to TRBD1. The CDR3 has 17 residues. The germline V gene has CDR1 MRHNA and CDR2 SNTAGT. The J segment lost 0 bases and the V segment lost 5 bases, leaving 8 bases of the junction unmatched. CDR3 amino acids: CASSNTMGQANTGELFF. CDR3 nucleotide sequence: TGTGCCAGCAGTAATACAATGGGACAGGCGAACACCGGGGAGCTGTTTTTT.

The chain recombines TRBV7-9 with TRBJ2-2; D is uncertain. The germline V gene encodes CDR1 SEHNR and CDR2 FQNEAQ (reference sequence). V was clipped by 6 bases and J by 1 base, with 0 bases between them. CDR3 size: 11 residues. The CDR3 DNA is TGTGCCAGCAGGAACACCGGGGAGCTGTTTTTT. It encodes CASRNTGELFF.

The rearrangement uses TRBV20-1 and TRBJ2-7, with D perhaps TRBD1 (5 bases). There are 14 residues in the CDR3. The V end was cut by 3 bases, the J end by 1 base, with 13 bases between. Germline-derived CDR1 and CDR2 are DFQATT and SNEGSKA (reference sequence). The CDR3 loop reads CSASAQGRSYEQYF. As DNA, the CDR3 is TGCAGTGCTAGTGCCCAGGGAAGGTCCTACGAGCAGTACTTC.

The chain links TRBV7-3 to TRBJ1-1; D is perhaps TRBD1 (6 bases). This CDR3 is 15 amino acids long. Trimming removed 1 base from V and 1 base from J, with 10 bases in between. Germline values: CDR1 SGHTA, CDR2 FQGTGA. In nucleotides, the CDR3 is TGTGCCAGCAGCTTAAACGGGGGGCAGAACACTGAAGCTTTCTTT. Its protein product is CASSLNGGQNTEAFF.

The rearrangement uses TRBV30 and TRBJ2-1; D gene uncertain. V was trimmed by 3 bases and J by 9 bases, leaving 9 bases between them. The CDR3 contains 11 residues. Germline assignment: CDR1 GTSNPN and CDR2 SVGIG (reference sequence). In DNA form, the CDR3 reads TGTGCCTGGAGAAACACTGGTGAGCAGTTCTTC. This translates into CAWRNTGEQFF.

The V and J genes are TRBV7-2 and TRBJ2-7, with D possibly being TRBD1 (5 bases). Germline assignment: CDR1 SGHTA and CDR2 FQGNSA. The V gene lost 2 bases and the J gene lost 1 base, with 9 bases spanning the gap. This CDR3 is built from 14 residues. Written as DNA, the CDR3 is TGTGCCAGCAGCTTAAGCCCAGGGTCCTACGAGCAGTACTTC. Residues: CASSLSPGSYEQYF.

The chain links TRBV7-2 to TRBJ2-3; possibly TRBD1 or TRBD2 for D (6 bases each). Trimming shortened V by 5 bases and J by 0 bases, and 12 bases separated the two germline ends. Germline V gives CDR1 SGHTA, CDR2 FQGNSA. The CDR3 totals 15 residues. The CDR3 sequence: CASSRTGASTDTQYF. The CDR3 DNA follows: TGTGCCAGCAGCCGAACGGGGGCTAGCACAGATACGCAGTATTTT.

V gene TRBV6-1 combines with J gene TRBJ2-5; either TRBD1 or TRBD2 may supply D (5 bases each). Germline CDR1 and CDR2: MNHNS and SASEGT. With 5 bases removed from V and 5 bases from J, the gap between germline ends came to 21 bases. This CDR3 is 16 amino acids long. CDR3 sequence (DNA): TGTGCCAGCAGTCCCCCTAGGGACCTAGTACGGGAGACCCAGTACTTC. Translation gives CASSPPRDLVRETQYF.

The J gene is TRBJ1-2, the V gene TRBV6-4, with TRBD1 matching 10 bases. The CDR3 has 23 residues. Per germline, CDR1 MRHNA and CDR2 SNTAGT. The junction had 35 bases not matched to a gene; V was cut back by 6 bases and J by 7 bases. The CDR3 reads CASRRSQRDRGWDPSNPRPGYTF. The DNA of the CDR3 is TGTGCCAGCAGGAGGTCTCAGCGGGACAGGGGTTGGGACCCTTCCAACCCTAGGCCTGGCTACACCTTC.

This clonotype was detected a few times. The V call is TRBV12-3 or TRBV12-4, the J call TRBJ1-1; tentative D call: TRBD1 (5 bases). The ends were cut back, 6 bases at V and 0 bases at J, with 11 bases in the middle. The CDR3 has 14 residues. DNA of the CDR3: TGTGCCAGCAGGGGGGAGGGAATGAACACTGAAGCTTTCTTT. It specifies CASRGEGMNTEAFF.

This chain connects TRBV12-3 or TRBV12-4 to TRBJ1-5; weak D call: TRBD1 (5 bases). V was pared by 8 bases and J by 0 bases, with 20 bases between. CDR3 length: 17 amino acids. The CDR3 protein is CASHSGTGPYSNQPQHF. The CDR3, as DNA: TGTGCCAGCCATTCCGGGACCGGTCCTTATAGCAATCAGCCCCAGCATTTT.

This clonotype has just a few counts. The chain uses TRBV5-4 and TRBJ1-2; D ambiguous. The V gene's germline CDR1 is SGHNT and CDR2 YYREEE (reference sequence). V was cut by 0 bases and J by 5 bases, with 8 bases left in between. CDR3 length: 13 amino acids. Written as DNA, the CDR3 is TGTGCCAGCAGCTTGGCCTCCGTATATGGCTACACCTTC. It yields the protein CASSLASVYGYTF.

Turning to this clonotype: One end of the junction does not line up with germline, which may come from a read error. The chain couples TRBV7-9 to TRBJ1-5, with 8 bases that match TRBD1. CDR1 and CDR2 from the germline V gene are SEHNR and FQNEAQ (reference sequence). The CDR3 is 17 amino acids. The CDR3, as DNA: TGTGCCAGCAACTTAGTCTCGGGGACAGGCAGGAATCAGCCCCAGCATTTT. This codes for CASNLVSGTGRNQPQHF.

The chain has TRBV5-4 and TRBJ2-2; 10 bases line up with TRBD1. Trimming at V came to 0 bases and at J to 4 bases, leaving 0 bases not matched to a gene. The CDR3 contains 15 residues. CDR1 SGHNT and CDR2 YYREEE come from the germline V gene (reference sequence). The CDR3 coding sequence is TGTGCCAGCAGCTTGGGGACAGGGGGCACCGGGGAGCTGTTTTTT. It translates to CASSLGTGGTGELFF.

This clonotype was seen only a few times. J is TRBJ2-3 and V is TRBV20-1; TRBD2 agrees at 8 bases. V lost 6 bases to trimming and J lost 8 bases; unmatched junction nucleotides: 13. Germline V lookup: CDR1 DFQATT, CDR2 SNEGSKA (reference sequence). CDR3 length: 14 residues. CDR3 sequence: CSANPGGLEVTQYF. The CDR3 DNA is TGCAGTGCCAACCCGGGGGGACTAGAGGTTACGCAGTATTTT.

This clonotype has a handful of counts. The rearrangement uses TRBV19 and TRBJ1-5; 10 bases fit TRBD1. Germline V lookup: CDR1 LNHDA, CDR2 SQIVND (reference sequence). CDR3 length: 16 residues. J gave up 1 base and V 5 bases, and 5 bases lay outside the gene matches. This CDR3 is CASSWADRGSNQPQHF. Written as DNA, the CDR3 is TGTGCCAGTAGTTGGGCGGACAGGGGGAGCAATCAGCCCCAGCATTTT.

The chain carries TRBV5-4 and TRBJ1-5; TRBD1 is a possible D gene (6 bases). CDR3 length equals 16 residues. CDR1 and CDR2 (germline): SGHNT, YYREEE (reference sequence). Trimming removed 1 base at V and 0 bases at J, with 11 bases between. The CDR3 bases are TGTGCCAGCAGCTTGAACAGGGAAATTAGCAATCAGCCCCAGCATTTT. Encoded protein: CASSLNREISNQPQHF.